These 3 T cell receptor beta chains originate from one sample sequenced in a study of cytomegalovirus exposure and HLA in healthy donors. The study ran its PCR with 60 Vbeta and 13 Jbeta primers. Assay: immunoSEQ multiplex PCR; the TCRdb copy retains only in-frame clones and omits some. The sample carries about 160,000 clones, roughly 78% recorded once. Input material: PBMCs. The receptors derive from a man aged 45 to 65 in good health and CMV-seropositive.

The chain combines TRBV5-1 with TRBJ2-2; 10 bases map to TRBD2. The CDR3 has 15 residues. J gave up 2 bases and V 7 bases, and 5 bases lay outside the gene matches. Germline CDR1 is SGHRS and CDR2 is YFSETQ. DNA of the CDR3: TGCGCCAGCTCCGCTAGCGGGGGTAACACCGGGGAGCTGTTTTTT. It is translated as CASSASGGNTGELFF.

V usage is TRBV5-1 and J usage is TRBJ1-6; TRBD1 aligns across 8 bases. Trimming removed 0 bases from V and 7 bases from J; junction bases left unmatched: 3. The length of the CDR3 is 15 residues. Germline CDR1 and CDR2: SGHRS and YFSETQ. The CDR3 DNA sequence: TGCGCCAGCAGCTTGGGGACAGGGCGCAATTCACCCCTCCACTTT. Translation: CASSLGTGRNSPLHF.

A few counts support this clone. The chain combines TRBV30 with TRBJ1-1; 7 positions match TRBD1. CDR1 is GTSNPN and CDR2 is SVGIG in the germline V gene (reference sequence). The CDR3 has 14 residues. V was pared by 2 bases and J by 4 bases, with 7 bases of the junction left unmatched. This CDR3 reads CAWSRQGLSTEAFF. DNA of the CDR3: TGTGCCTGGAGTCGACAGGGATTAAGCACTGAAGCTTTCTTT.